Here is one T cell receptor beta chain with its context. Only a few counts were recorded for this clonotype. Its antigen is unknown. Base qualities are not at hand, and no much larger clone is one base apart. The sample comes from a study of patients and donors after allogeneic stem cell transplantation (dated by TCRdb to about 2020). The library relied on RT-PCR. Sequenced using a NextSeq 550. TCRdb trimmed public reads at Q25 via fastp, called clones via MiXCR and kept in-frame beta chains. Rows are unified per CDR3 protein, each entry keeping the most common DNA and genes. The sample includes around 200,000 distinct CDR3 sequences, with roughly two fifths observed a single time. 11% of the sample goes to the ten largest clones. At the junction V is shortened by 2 bases and J by 3 bases, with 11 bases in between. Spanning cysteine to phenylalanine, the CDR3 consists of 16 amino acids. The entry retains the CDR3 DNA only, 48 bases that are in frame from base 1.

This receptor was obtained from a human donor who was either an allogeneic HSCT recipient or a stem cell or donor lymphocyte infusion donor (not recorded which). It is not recorded whose cells these are; they may come from a transplant donor. The material sequenced was blood, either unsorted or a sorted T cell fraction (not recorded which). The chain is assembled from TRBV12-3 or TRBV12-4 and TRBJ1-6; confidence is insufficient to name the D gene. The CDR3 is CASSLNRNGYNSPLHF. The DNA sequence follows: TGTGCCAGCAGTTTAAACAGAAATGGCTATAATTCACCCCTCCACTTT.